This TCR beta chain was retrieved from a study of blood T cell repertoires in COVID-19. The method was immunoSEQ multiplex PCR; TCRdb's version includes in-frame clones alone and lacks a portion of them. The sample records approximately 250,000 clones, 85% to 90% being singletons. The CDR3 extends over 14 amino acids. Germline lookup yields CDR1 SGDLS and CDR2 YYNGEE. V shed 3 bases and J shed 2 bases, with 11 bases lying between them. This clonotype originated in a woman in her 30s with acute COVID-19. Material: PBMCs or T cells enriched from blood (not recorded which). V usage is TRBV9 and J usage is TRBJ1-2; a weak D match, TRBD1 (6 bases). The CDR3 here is CASSAITGNYGYTF. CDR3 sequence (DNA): TGTGCCAGCAGCGCAATCACAGGGAACTATGGCTACACCTTC.